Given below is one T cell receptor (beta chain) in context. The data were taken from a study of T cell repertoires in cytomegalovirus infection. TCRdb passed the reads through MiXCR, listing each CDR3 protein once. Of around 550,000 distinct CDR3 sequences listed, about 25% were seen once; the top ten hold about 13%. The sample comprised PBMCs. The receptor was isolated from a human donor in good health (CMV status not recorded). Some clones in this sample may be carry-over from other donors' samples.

CDR3 nucleotide sequence: TGTGCCAGCAGCCAAGATTTGCGGCCAGAGACCCAGTACTTC. It translates to CASSQDLRPETQYF. J is TRBJ2-5 and V is TRBV4-2, with D unresolved. The CDR3 totals 14 residues. Germline values: CDR1 LGHNA, CDR2 YNFKEQ. V was shortened by 0 bases and J by 4 bases, with 9 bases between the two germline ends.